This T cell receptor (beta chain) comes out of a study of tissue T cells after allogeneic stem cell transplantation. On this clone: Any gene name here is a mouse gene name. The missing CDR3 end, 1 residue past where the read stops, is filled in from the germline J gene.

V was trimmed by 2 bases and J by 2 bases, leaving 6 bases between them. Per germline, CDR1 FNHDT and CDR2 SITEND (reference sequence). The CDR3 is 13 residues long. Method: immunoSEQ multiplex PCR; TCRdb's copy keeps in-frame clones and lacks some. The sample records about 17,000 clones, about 70% being singletons. The chain joins TRBV19 to TRBJ2-5; D ambiguous. The sample consisted of spleen. The TCR sequence derives from a female BALB/c mouse in good health. Mice of this strain are of MHC haplotype H2-d. The sequenced part of the CDR3 DNA is TGTGCCAGCAGTATCAAAATCCAAGACACCCAGTAC. Amino acid sequence: CASSIKIQDTQY. Given in full, the CDR3 is CASSIKIQDTQYF. Full variable domain (missing parts from reference TRBV19 and TRBJ2-5): GGIITQTPKFLIGQEGQKLTLKCQQNFNHDTMYWYRQDSGKGLRLIYYSITENDLQKGDLSEGYDASREKKSSFSLTVTSAQKNEMAVFLCASSIKIQDTQYFGPGTRLLVL.